The entry below describes one TCR beta chain. The sample belongs to a study of control samples from healthy donors and cancer patients. Profiled with immunoSEQ multiplex PCR; TCRdb holds only in-frame clones, not every one. The sample holds 150,000 to 200,000 clones, about nine tenths seen once. The germline V gene has CDR1 SQVTM and CDR2 ANQGSEA. The CDR3 has 14 residues. With 1 base removed from V and 2 bases from J, the gap between germline ends came to 9 bases. This sequence originates from a woman aged 40 to 50 in good health. The chain combines TRBV29-1 with TRBJ1-3; TRBD1 might be the D (5 bases). The specimen sequenced was blood. CDR3 sequence reads: CSVEVQDTGNTIYF. The CDR3 bases are TGCAGCGTTGAAGTGCAGGACACTGGAAACACCATATATTTT.